These 32 T cell receptor beta chains were all obtained from the same sample, sequenced in a study of T cells in localized non-small cell lung cancer. The assay was immunoSEQ multiplex PCR, and TCRdb's table has in-frame clones only and misses some. This table holds tens of thousands of clones, roughly 89% found once. Sample: peripheral blood, taken before any cancer treatment. The receptors derive from a man between 40 and 75 years old with stage I squamous cell lung carcinoma.

The chain has TRBV5-1 and TRBJ2-3, with D hard to call. The CDR3 runs to 14 residues. V dropped 2 bases and J dropped 0 bases, with 7 bases sitting between them. Germline-derived CDR1 and CDR2 are SGHRS and YFSETQ. DNA of the CDR3: TGCGCCAGCAGCTTTGGCAGAAGCACAGATACGCAGTATTTT. Translation gives CASSFGRSTDTQYF.

The CDR3 nucleotides are TGTGCCAGCAGCTTAGAGACAGACAGCTACGAGCAGTACTTC. It is translated as CASSLETDSYEQYF. This chain connects TRBV7-9 to TRBJ2-7, with D perhaps matching TRBD1 (5 bases). Per germline, CDR1 SEHNR and CDR2 FQNEAQ (reference sequence). The CDR3 runs 14 residues. Trimming removed 1 base at V and 3 bases at J, with 10 bases between.

The chain links TRBV28 to TRBJ1-5, with D possibly being TRBD1 (5 bases). Trimming stripped 6 bases from V and 7 bases from J, with 16 bases between. The CDR3 covers 14 residues. Germline V lookup: CDR1 MDHEN, CDR2 SYDVKM. This CDR3 reads CASRKQVDGQPQHF. DNA for the CDR3: TGTGCCAGCAGGAAACAGGTTGATGGCCAGCCCCAGCATTTT.

The V and J genes are TRBV5-1 and TRBJ2-1; no clear D gene. Per germline, CDR1 SGHRS and CDR2 YFSETQ. The germline V and J ends were trimmed by 1 base and 3 bases, with 11 bases remaining between them. The CDR3 covers 15 residues. The CDR3 loop reads CASSLLDGSYNEQFF. The CDR3 bases are TGCGCCAGCAGCTTGCTGGACGGAAGCTACAATGAGCAGTTCTTC.

The gene calls are TRBV6-1 and TRBJ2-7, with TRBD2 identical over 13 bases. V gave up 5 bases and J gave up 5 bases; unmatched junction bases: 9. Germline V lookup: CDR1 MNHNS, CDR2 SASEGT. The CDR3 has 16 amino acids. CDR3: CASSQVLAGGPHEQYF. The CDR3 DNA reads as TGTGCCAGCAGTCAAGTACTAGCGGGAGGGCCGCACGAGCAGTACTTC.

J is TRBJ2-7 and V is TRBV19; 10 nucleotides line up with TRBD2. The germline V gene encodes CDR1 LNHDA and CDR2 SQIVND (reference sequence). After removal of 5 bases from V and 2 bases from J, the junction contained 6 bases not matched to a gene. The CDR3 has 15 amino acids. The CDR3 spells CASSSGLAETYEQYF. CDR3 bases: TGTGCCAGTAGTTCCGGACTAGCGGAAACCTACGAGCAGTACTTC.

The chain carries TRBV15 and TRBJ2-6, with D perhaps TRBD2 (7 bases). Germline V CDR1 and CDR2: LNHNV, YYDKDF (reference sequence). V was trimmed by 5 bases and J by 4 bases, leaving 12 bases between them. CDR3 length: 15 residues. CDR3 nucleotide sequence: TGTGCCACCAGCGCCCGGGGGGCCGGGGCCAACGTCCTGACTTTC. It encodes CATSARGAGANVLTF.

This clone is a singleton in its sample. This chain uses TRBV18 with TRBJ2-1, with D maybe TRBD2 (6 bases). The V end lost 2 bases, the J end lost 5 bases, and 13 bases lay between the germline ends. Germline V gives CDR1 KGHSH, CDR2 LQKENI. The CDR3 consists of 15 residues. The CDR3, as DNA: TGTGCCAGCTCACCAAGGGTAGCGGTGGACAATGAGCAGTTCTTC. Translated, it gives CASSPRVAVDNEQFF.

This clone has just one count. This CDR3 reads CASSPYFGTDPNSNQPQHF. CDR3 bases: TGTGCCAGCAGCCCCTACTTCGGGACAGACCCTAACAGCAATCAGCCCCAGCATTTT. The chain is built from TRBV7-2 and TRBJ1-5; 7 nucleotides line up with TRBD1. The CDR3 spans 19 residues. V was pared by 5 bases and J by 1 base, with 17 bases of the junction left unmatched. Germline lookup yields CDR1 SGHTA and CDR2 FQGNSA.

This chain uses TRBV30 with TRBJ1-1, with D possibly being TRBD1 (5 bases). Trimming shortened V by 3 bases and J by 1 base, and 9 bases separated the two germline ends. CDR1 GTSNPN and CDR2 SVGIG come from the germline V gene (reference sequence). The CDR3 spans 13 residues. The CDR3 sequence is CAWSRQTNTEAFF. CDR3 nucleotides: TGTGCCTGGAGCAGACAGACGAACACTGAAGCTTTCTTT.

J is TRBJ1-1 and V is TRBV7-3; D call uncertain. Germline values: CDR1 SGHTA, CDR2 FQGTGA. Trimming left V 4 bases short and J 7 bases short, with 13 bases between. The CDR3 is 13 amino acids. This CDR3 is CASSSEEGGEAFF. DNA of the CDR3: TGTGCCAGCAGCTCCGAAGAGGGTGGTGAAGCTTTCTTT.

V usage is TRBV14 and J usage is TRBJ1-2; no clear D gene. CDR1 SGHDN and CDR2 FVKESK come from the germline V gene. CDR3 size: 14 residues. The V and J ends lost 1 base and 4 bases respectively, with 10 bases between them. The CDR3 loop is CASSQASQSYGYTF. The CDR3 bases are TGTGCCAGCAGCCAAGCCTCTCAGAGCTATGGCTACACCTTC. The entire variable domain, with the rest obtained from reference TRBV14 and TRBJ1-2, is as follows: EAGVTQFPSHSVIEKGQTVTLRCDPISGHDNLYWYRRVMGKEIKFLLHFVKESKQDESGMPNNRFLAERTGGTYSTLKVQPAELEDSGVYFCASSQASQSYGYTFGSGTRLTVV.

The chain uses TRBV5-6 and TRBJ2-3; D gene uncertain. Germline loops: CDR1 SGHDT, CDR2 YYEEEE. The CDR3 is made up of 14 amino acids. V lost 4 bases to trimming and J lost 4 bases, with 13 bases between them. In nucleotides, the CDR3 is TGTGCCAGCAGCCGCTCAACTCGGGCAGATACGCAGTATTTT. This codes for CASSRSTRADTQYF.

The rearrangement uses TRBV5-4 and TRBJ1-1; no definite D call. Looked up from germline, CDR1 is SGHNT and CDR2 is YYREEE (reference sequence). Trimming pared 4 bases from V and 2 bases from J, leaving 6 bases between. This CDR3 is 12 amino acids long. The CDR3 DNA follows: TGTGCCAGCAGCCTAAGAAACACTGAAGCTTTCTTT. It yields the protein CASSLRNTEAFF.

The V and J genes are TRBV7-2 and TRBJ1-5, with 7 bases matching TRBD1. Germline lookup yields CDR1 SGHTA and CDR2 FQGNSA. V lost 6 bases and J lost 4; bases outside the gene matches: 12. This CDR3 has 16 amino acids. CDR3: CASSPTTGAWNQPQHF. In DNA, the CDR3 is TGTGCCAGCAGTCCCACCACAGGGGCCTGGAATCAGCCCCAGCATTTT.

The gene calls are TRBV6-1 and TRBJ1-1; no clear D gene. Per germline, CDR1 MNHNS and CDR2 SASEGT. The germline V and J ends were trimmed by 4 bases and 2 bases, with 8 bases remaining between them. The CDR3 runs to 13 residues. CDR3 in amino acids: CASSGDINTEAFF. The CDR3 bases are TGTGCCAGCAGTGGGGATATCAACACTGAAGCTTTCTTT.

This chain joins TRBV5-1 and TRBJ2-3; a possible D gene is TRBD2 (5 bases). The V gene's germline CDR1 is SGHRS and CDR2 YFSETQ. V lost 2 bases and J 2 bases, leaving 15 bases between the germline ends. CDR3 length: 16 amino acids. Here the CDR3 DNA reads TGCGCCAGCAGCTTACAGCCGACGGGGAACACAGATACGCAGTATTTT. This gives the protein CASSLQPTGNTDTQYF.

J is TRBJ1-1 and V is TRBV18; no clear D gene. CDR3 length: 13 residues. Looked up from germline, CDR1 is KGHSH and CDR2 is LQKENI. Trimming stripped 3 bases from V and 4 bases from J, with 9 bases between. This chain's CDR3 is CASSPGRSTEAFF. For the CDR3, the DNA is TGTGCCAGCTCACCGGGCAGGTCCACTGAAGCTTTCTTT.

This clone appeared a few times. The chain recombines TRBV4-2 with TRBJ2-7, with D perhaps being TRBD1 or TRBD2 (5 bases each). The V gene's germline CDR1 is LGHNA and CDR2 YNFKEQ. The CDR3 contains 15 residues. Trimming pared 3 bases from V and 7 bases from J, leaving 19 bases between. The CDR3 region is CASSQSPGAGWEQYF. The CDR3 DNA reads TGTGCCAGCAGCCAGTCACCCGGGGCGGGTTGGGAGCAGTACTTC.

The chain joins TRBV5-1 to TRBJ1-1, with TRBD1 as a possible D gene (5 bases). The CDR3 has 14 residues. Germline-derived CDR1 and CDR2 are SGHRS and YFSETQ. With 6 bases removed from V and 1 base from J, the gap between germline ends came to 13 bases. The CDR3 sequence: CASTLQQGNTEAFF. In DNA, the CDR3 is TGCGCCAGCACCCTACAGCAGGGGAACACTGAAGCTTTCTTT.

The gene calls are TRBV7-9 and TRBJ2-7; tentative D call: TRBD1 (5 bases). The CDR3 totals 15 residues. Germline-derived CDR1 and CDR2 are SEHNR and FQNEAQ (reference sequence). Between the trimmed V and J ends, which lost 0 bases and 7 bases, there was a span of 16 bases. DNA of the CDR3: TGTGCCAGCAGCTTAGCGAGTCAGGGAAGTGGAGAGCAGTACTTC. Translation: CASSLASQGSGEQYF.

DNA for the CDR3: TGTGCCTGGAGATCCCCGGGGACAGGGCTCGCAGATACGCAGTATTTT. Its translation: CAWRSPGTGLADTQYF. V usage is TRBV30 and J usage is TRBJ2-3; 9 bases are a match to TRBD1. The germline V gene encodes CDR1 GTSNPN and CDR2 SVGIG (reference sequence). Trimming removed 3 bases from V and 4 bases from J; junction bases left unmatched: 11. This CDR3 region has 16 residues.

The chain carries TRBV27 and TRBJ2-7; 7 bases fit TRBD2. The CDR3 length is 15 residues. The germline V gene encodes CDR1 MNHEY and CDR2 SMNVEV (reference sequence). The V segment lost 2 bases and the J segment 0 bases; nucleotides outside the gene matches: 4. The CDR3 here is CASSLGRAPSYEQYF. CDR3 nucleotide sequence: TGTGCCAGCAGTTTAGGGAGGGCCCCCTCCTACGAGCAGTACTTC.

This chain links TRBV15 with TRBJ1-5; tentatively, D is TRBD1 (6 bases). CDR1 is LNHNV, CDR2 YYDKDF, per germline (reference sequence). V was shortened by 8 bases and J by 1 base, with 18 bases between the two germline ends. The CDR3 has 16 amino acids. CDR3 sequence (DNA): TGTGCCACCCGAAGTTCCAGGGGCGGGAGCAATCAGCCCCAGCATTTT. Translation gives CATRSSRGGSNQPQHF.

The genes are TRBV15 and TRBJ1-5, with 8 bases matching TRBD1. From germline, CDR1 is LNHNV and CDR2 YYDKDF (reference sequence). V was clipped by 5 bases and J by 7 bases; unmatched bases: 13. The CDR3 length is 16 residues. The CDR3 region has the DNA TGTGCCACCAGCGGACCGGGACAGGATTTTGACCAGCCCCAGCATTTT. This sequence encodes CATSGPGQDFDQPQHF.

The V call is TRBV28, the J call TRBJ2-5, with 7 nucleotides matching TRBD1. The CDR3 is 14 amino acids. The V and J ends lost 3 bases and 2 bases, in that order; junction bases with no gene match: 3. The germline V gene encodes CDR1 MDHEN and CDR2 SYDVKM. The DNA for the CDR3 is TGTGCCAGCAGTTTGTACAGGGGACAAGAGACCCAGTACTTC. This codes for CASSLYRGQETQYF.

The chain carries TRBV11-2 and TRBJ1-2; no firm D call. CDR1 is SGHAT, CDR2 FQNNGV, per germline. The germline V and J ends were trimmed by 6 bases and 0 bases, with 11 bases remaining between them. This CDR3 spans 14 amino acids. As DNA, the CDR3 is TGTGCCAGCAGTTATGGCGGAGCTAACTATGGCTACACCTTC. Translation: CASSYGGANYGYTF.

J is TRBJ2-3 and V is TRBV18; D perhaps matches TRBD2 (5 bases). V was clipped by 3 bases and J by 0 bases, with 10 bases between them. CDR1 and CDR2 (germline): KGHSH, LQKENI. The CDR3 covers 15 residues. The CDR3 is CASSPDLISTDTQYF. The CDR3 DNA is TGTGCCAGCTCACCGGACTTAATTAGCACAGATACGCAGTATTTT.

CDR3 residues: CASSLQGFSNQPQHF. The CDR3 nucleotides are TGTGCCAGCTCGTTACAGGGGTTCAGCAATCAGCCCCAGCATTTT. V gene TRBV18 combines with J gene TRBJ1-5; 7 bases match TRBD1. Germline values: CDR1 KGHSH, CDR2 LQKENI. The V and J ends lost 6 bases and 1 base, in that order; junction bases with no gene match: 6. CDR3 size: 15 residues.

The chain links TRBV19 to TRBJ2-2; 8 bases line up with TRBD2. J lost 4 bases, V lost 10 bases, and 8 bases had no gene match. CDR3 length equals 14 residues. The germline CDR1 and CDR2 sequences are LNHDA and SQIVND (reference sequence). CDR3 DNA sequence: TGTGCCACCAGCGGGAGCGGGGCCACCGGGGAGCTGTTTTTT. Its translation is CATSGSGATGELFF.

The V gene is TRBV5-4, the J gene TRBJ1-2, with 11 bases that match TRBD1. The junction had 6 bases not matched to a gene; V was cut back by 4 bases and J by 4 bases. Germline V gene sequence: CDR1 SGHNT, CDR2 YYREEE (reference sequence). The CDR3 has 15 residues. The CDR3, as DNA: TGTGCCAGCAGCCTAGGGACAGGGGGGTCCTATGGCTACACCTTC. This encodes CASSLGTGGSYGYTF. Full variable domain (rest looked up from reference TRBV5-4 and TRBJ1-2): ETGVTQSPTHLIKTRGQQVTLRCSSQSGHNTVSWYQQALGQGPQFIFQYYREEENGRGNFPPRFSGLQFPNYSSELNVNALELDDSALYLCASSLGTGGSYGYTFGSGTRLTVV.

This chain uses TRBV28 with TRBJ1-4, with D possibly being TRBD1 (6 bases). Trimming pared 5 bases from V and 8 bases from J, leaving 15 bases between. The CDR3 runs to 14 residues. The germline gives CDR1 MDHEN, CDR2 SYDVKM. The CDR3 sequence: CASSPRGVREKLFF. The CDR3 nucleotides read TGTGCCAGCAGTCCAAGGGGGGTGAGGGAAAAACTGTTTTTT.